This T cell receptor (beta chain) was documented in a study of blood T cell repertoires in COVID-19. Germline CDR1 SGHTA, CDR2 FQGTGA. The CDR3 loop spans 15 amino acids. V lost 4 bases and J lost 9; bases outside the gene matches: 5. Self-reported history from a screening survey and questionnaire set each donor's cohort. Symptom resolution, clearance, or two negative PCRs marked the recovered donors of Cohort 3. Per the original methods: Estimation of nucleated cell counts was performed using reference gene primer amplification. Data came from immunoSEQ multiplex PCR; TCRdb stores just in-frame clones and leaves some out. The V and J calls and clone size come from that table; D and trimming were worked out from the DNA. The table has approximately 270,000 clones, around 92% seen once.

Sequenced sample: PBMCs or T cells enriched from blood (not recorded which). The chain employs TRBV7-3 and TRBJ2-1, with 14 bases fitting TRBD2. This TCR was recovered from a woman in her sixties or seventies who had recovered from COVID-19. For the CDR3, the DNA is TGTGCCAGCAGCTCAACGGGACTAGCGGGAGCTGAGCAGTTCTTC. Its translation: CASSSTGLAGAEQFF.